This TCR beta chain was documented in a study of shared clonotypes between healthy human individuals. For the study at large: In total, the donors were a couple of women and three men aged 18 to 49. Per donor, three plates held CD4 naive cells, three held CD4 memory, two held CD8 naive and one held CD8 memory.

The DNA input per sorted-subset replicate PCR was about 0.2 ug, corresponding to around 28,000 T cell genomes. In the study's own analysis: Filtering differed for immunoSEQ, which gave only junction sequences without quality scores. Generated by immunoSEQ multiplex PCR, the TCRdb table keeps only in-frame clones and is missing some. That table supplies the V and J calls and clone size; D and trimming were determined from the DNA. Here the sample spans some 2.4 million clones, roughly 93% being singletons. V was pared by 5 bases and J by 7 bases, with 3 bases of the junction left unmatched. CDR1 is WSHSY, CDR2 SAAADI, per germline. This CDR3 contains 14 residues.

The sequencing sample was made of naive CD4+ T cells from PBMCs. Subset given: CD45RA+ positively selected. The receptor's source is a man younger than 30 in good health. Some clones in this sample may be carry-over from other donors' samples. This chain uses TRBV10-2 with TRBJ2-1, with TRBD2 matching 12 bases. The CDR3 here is CASSLAGGYNEQFF. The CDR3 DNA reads TGCGCCAGCAGTCTAGCGGGAGGGTATAATGAGCAGTTCTTC.